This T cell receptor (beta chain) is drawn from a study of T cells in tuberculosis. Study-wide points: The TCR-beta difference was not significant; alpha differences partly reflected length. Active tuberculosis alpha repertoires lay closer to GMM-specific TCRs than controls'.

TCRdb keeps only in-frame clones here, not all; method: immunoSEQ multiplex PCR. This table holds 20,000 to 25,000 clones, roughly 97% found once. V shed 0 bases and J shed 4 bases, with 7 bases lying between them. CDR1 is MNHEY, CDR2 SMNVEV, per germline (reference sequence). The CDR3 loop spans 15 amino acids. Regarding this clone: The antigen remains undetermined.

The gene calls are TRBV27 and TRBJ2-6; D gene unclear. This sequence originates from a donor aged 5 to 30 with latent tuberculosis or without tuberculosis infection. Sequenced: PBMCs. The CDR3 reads CASSLSNSGANVLTF. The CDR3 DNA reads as TGTGCCAGCAGTTTATCGAACTCCGGGGCCAACGTCCTGACTTTC. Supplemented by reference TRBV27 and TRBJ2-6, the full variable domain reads EAQVTQNPRYLITVTGKKLTVTCSQNMNHEYMSWYRQDPGLGLRQIYYSMNVEVTDKGDVPEGYKVSRKEKRNFPLILESPSPNQTSLYFCASSLSNSGANVLTFGAGSRLTVL.